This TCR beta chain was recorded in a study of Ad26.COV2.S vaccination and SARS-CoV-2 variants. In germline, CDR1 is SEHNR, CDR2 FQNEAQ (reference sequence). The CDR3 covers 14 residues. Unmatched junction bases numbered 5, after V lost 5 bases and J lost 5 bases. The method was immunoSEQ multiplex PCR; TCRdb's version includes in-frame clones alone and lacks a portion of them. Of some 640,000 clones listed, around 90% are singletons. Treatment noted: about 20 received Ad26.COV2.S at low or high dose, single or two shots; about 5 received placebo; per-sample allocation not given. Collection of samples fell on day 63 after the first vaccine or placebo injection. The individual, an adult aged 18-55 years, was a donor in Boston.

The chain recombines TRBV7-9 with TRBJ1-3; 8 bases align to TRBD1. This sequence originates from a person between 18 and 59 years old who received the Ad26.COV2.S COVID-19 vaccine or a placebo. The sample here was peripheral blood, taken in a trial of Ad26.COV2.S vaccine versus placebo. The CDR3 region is CASSLQGARNTIYF. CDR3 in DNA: TGTGCCAGCAGCCTCCAGGGGGCGCGAAACACCATATATTTT.